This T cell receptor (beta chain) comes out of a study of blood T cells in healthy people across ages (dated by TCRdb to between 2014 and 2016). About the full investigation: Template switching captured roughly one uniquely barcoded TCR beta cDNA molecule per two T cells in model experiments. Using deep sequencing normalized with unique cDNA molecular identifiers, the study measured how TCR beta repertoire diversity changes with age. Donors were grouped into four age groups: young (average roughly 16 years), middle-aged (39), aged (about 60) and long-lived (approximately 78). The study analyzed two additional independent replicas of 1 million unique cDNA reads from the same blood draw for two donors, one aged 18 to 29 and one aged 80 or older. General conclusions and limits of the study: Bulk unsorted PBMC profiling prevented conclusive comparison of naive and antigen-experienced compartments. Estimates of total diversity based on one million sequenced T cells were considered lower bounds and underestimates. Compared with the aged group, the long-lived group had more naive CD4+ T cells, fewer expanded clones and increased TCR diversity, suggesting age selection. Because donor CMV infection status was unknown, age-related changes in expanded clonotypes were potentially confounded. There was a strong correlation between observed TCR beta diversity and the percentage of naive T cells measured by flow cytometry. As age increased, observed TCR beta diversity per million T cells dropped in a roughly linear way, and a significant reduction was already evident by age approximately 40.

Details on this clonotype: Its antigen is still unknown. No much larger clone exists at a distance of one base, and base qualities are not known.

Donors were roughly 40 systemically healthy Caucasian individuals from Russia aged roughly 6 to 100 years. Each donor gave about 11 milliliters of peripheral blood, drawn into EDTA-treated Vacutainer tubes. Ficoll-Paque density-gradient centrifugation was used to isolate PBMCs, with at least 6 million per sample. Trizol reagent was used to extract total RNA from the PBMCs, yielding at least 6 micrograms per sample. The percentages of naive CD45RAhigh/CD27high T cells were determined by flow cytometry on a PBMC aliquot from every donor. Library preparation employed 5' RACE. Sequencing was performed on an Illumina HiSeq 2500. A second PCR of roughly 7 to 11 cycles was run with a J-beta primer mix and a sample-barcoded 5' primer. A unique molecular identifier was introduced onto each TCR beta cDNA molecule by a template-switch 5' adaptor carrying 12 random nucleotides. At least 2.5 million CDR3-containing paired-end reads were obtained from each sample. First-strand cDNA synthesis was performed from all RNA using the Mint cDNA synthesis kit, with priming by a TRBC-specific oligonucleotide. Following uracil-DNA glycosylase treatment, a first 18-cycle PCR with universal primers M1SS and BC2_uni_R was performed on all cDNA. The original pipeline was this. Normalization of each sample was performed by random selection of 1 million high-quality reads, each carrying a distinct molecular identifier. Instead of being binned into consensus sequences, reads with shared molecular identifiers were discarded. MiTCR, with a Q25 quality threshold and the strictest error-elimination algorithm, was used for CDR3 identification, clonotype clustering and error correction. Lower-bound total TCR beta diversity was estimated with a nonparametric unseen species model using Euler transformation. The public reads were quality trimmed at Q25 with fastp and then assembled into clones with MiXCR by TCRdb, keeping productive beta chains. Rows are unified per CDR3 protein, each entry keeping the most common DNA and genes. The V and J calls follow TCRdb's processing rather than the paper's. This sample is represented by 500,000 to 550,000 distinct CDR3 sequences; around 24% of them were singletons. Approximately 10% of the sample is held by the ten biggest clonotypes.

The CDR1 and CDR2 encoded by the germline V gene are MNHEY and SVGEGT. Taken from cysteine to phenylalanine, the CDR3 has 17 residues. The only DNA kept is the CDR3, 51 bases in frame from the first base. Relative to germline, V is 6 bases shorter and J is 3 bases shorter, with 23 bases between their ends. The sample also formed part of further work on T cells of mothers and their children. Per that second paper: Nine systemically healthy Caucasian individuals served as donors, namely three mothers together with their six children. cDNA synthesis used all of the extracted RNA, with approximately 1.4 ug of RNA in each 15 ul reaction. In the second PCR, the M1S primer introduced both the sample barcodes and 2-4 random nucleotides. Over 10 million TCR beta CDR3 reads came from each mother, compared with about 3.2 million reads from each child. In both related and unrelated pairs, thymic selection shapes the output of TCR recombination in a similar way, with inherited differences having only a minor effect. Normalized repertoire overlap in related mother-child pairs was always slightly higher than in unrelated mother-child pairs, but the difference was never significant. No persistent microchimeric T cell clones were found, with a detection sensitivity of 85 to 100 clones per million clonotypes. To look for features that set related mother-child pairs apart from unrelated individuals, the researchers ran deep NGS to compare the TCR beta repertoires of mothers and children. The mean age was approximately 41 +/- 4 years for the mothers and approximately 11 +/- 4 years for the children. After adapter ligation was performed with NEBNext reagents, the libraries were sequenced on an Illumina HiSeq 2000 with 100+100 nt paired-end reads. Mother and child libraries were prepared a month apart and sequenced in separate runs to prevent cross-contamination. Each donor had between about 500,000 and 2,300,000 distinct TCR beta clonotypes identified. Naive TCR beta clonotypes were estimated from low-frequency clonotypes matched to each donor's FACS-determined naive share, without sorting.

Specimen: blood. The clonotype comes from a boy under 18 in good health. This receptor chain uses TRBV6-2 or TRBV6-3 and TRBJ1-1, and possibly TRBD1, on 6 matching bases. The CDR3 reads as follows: CASRRSTTGTRDTEAFF. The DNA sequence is TGTGCCAGCAGGAGAAGTACCACCGGGACAAGGGACACTGAAGCTTTCTTT.